This entry describes one T cell receptor beta chain. What it binds is unknown. This sample is part of a study of OX40 agonist ivuxolimab in advanced cancers. Looking at the study overall: Patients in dose escalation had liver, melanoma, kidney or head and neck cancers. Study outcomes and limitations: CD8+ T cells were the subset that, on average, had more expanded clones than CD4+. Normalized T-cell clonal expansion was also low in a subset of nonresponders.

Sequenced by immunoSEQ multiplex PCR; TCRdb stores in-frame clones only, minus some. The sample has fewer than 85,000 clones, around 85% seen once; the top ten hold 1.5% to 2%. The ends were cut back, 2 bases at V and 11 bases at J, with 13 bases in the middle. This CDR3 contains 13 residues. The germline V gene encodes CDR1 LGHNA and CDR2 YSLEER. This chain uses TRBV4-3 with TRBJ1-3; D may be TRBD1 (6 bases). This clonotype was obtained from an adult with an advanced solid tumor such as melanoma, head and neck, liver or kidney cancer. The specimen was CD4+ or CD8+ T cells sorted from blood, collected in a trial of the OX40 agonist ivuxolimab. CDR3 residues: CASSQRSAGAIYF. The CDR3 DNA reads as TGCGCCAGCAGCCAAAGATCGGCAGGGGCCATATATTTT.